This T cell receptor (beta chain) emerged from a study of control samples from healthy donors and cancer patients. The method was immunoSEQ multiplex PCR; TCRdb's version includes in-frame clones alone and lacks a portion of them. Of roughly 160,000 clones listed, approximately 94% are singletons. The sequenced material came from PBMCs. The clonotype was recovered from a man in his fifties or sixties with colorectal cancer.

This CDR3 is CASSQGAGSSYEQYF. CDR3 bases: TGTGCCAGCAGCCAAGGGGCGGGGAGCTCCTACGAGCAGTACTTC. This chain joins TRBV3-1 (or the pseudogene TRBV3-2) and TRBJ2-7; possibly TRBD2 for D (6 bases). V was trimmed by 1 base and J by 0 bases, leaving 10 bases between them. The V gene's germline CDR1 is LGHDT and CDR2 YNNKEL (reference sequence). The CDR3 extends over 15 amino acids.